This T cell receptor beta chain comes out of a study of shared clonotypes between healthy human individuals. TCRdb's table, derived via immunoSEQ multiplex PCR, lists solely in-frame clones and lacks some. This table holds over a million clones, around 97% found once. The donor cohort consisted entirely of Caucasian adults residing in Nashville, Tennessee. This TCR was sampled from a man in his thirties or forties in good health. Sequences were obtained from naive CD4+ T cells sorted from blood. Subset: CD45RA+ positively selected.

The CDR3 loop reads CASSPLGGVPLEQYF. CDR3 DNA sequence: TGTGCCAGCTCACCATTGGGGGGGGTCCCCCTCGAGCAGTACTTC. The chain couples TRBV18 to TRBJ2-7, with 7 bases that match TRBD2. Germline lookup yields CDR1 KGHSH and CDR2 LQKENI. CDR3 size: 15 residues. V dropped 2 bases and J dropped 6; count of bases not matched to a gene: 10.